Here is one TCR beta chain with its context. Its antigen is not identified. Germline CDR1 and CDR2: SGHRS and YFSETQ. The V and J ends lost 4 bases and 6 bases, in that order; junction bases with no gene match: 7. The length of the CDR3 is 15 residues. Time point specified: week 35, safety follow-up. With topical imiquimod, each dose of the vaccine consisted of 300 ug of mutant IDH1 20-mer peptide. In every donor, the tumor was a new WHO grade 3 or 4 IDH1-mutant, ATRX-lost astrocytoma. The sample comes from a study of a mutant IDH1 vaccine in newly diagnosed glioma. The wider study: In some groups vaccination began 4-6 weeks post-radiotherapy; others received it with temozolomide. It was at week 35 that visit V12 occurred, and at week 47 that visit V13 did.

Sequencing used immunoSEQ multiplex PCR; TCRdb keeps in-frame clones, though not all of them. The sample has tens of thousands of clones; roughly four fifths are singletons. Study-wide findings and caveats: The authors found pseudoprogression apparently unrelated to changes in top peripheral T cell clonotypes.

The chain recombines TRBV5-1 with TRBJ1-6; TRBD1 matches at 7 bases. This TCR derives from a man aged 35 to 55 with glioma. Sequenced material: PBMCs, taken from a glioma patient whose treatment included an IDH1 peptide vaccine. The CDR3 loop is CASSNRQGLNSPLHF. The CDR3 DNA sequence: TGCGCCAGCAGCAACCGACAGGGACTTAATTCACCCCTCCACTTT.